This TCR beta chain was observed in a study of blood T cell repertoires in COVID-19. Study overall: Donors in the United States, Italy and Spain gave samples during acute or convalescent COVID-19. PBMCs, B-cell-depleted T cells, or T cells were the source of the cDNA or gDNA that made up the material.

This CDR3 region has 18 residues. V was pared by 2 bases and J by 3 bases, with 13 bases of the junction left unmatched. Germline V CDR1 and CDR2: KGHSH, LQKENI. As handled by the study authors: Researchers report that nucleated cell counts were estimated from reference gene primer amplification. Data came from immunoSEQ multiplex PCR; TCRdb stores just in-frame clones and leaves some out. V and J calls and clone size follow that table, whereas D and trimming were derived from the DNA. The top ten clones hold around 2.2% of a sample with roughly 220,000 clones, roughly 90% of them seen once. This clonotype was obtained from a man between 25 and 39 years old who had recovered from COVID-19. The specimen was peripheral blood. This rearrangement joins TRBV18 to TRBJ1-1; 9 positions match TRBD1. CDR3 DNA: TGTGCCAGCTCACCAGGGGGACAGGGACTCGTCGGGGACACTGAAGCTTTCTTT. Translated: CASSPGGQGLVGDTEAFF. Full variable domain (missing parts from reference TRBV18 and TRBJ1-1): NAGVMQNPRHLVRRRGQEARLRCSPMKGHSHVYWYRQLPEEGLKFMVYLQKENIIDESGMPKERFSAEFPKEGPSILRIQQVVRGDSAAYFCASSPGGQGLVGDTEAFFGQGTRLTVV.